The next 8 T cell receptor beta chains were all read from a single sample in a study of blood T cell repertoires in COVID-19. The repertoire was sequenced with immunoSEQ multiplex PCR; TCRdb's copy has only in-frame clones and lacks some. The sample shows about 210,000 clones, about 91% of them seen only once. The sample was peripheral blood. The receptors originated from a man under 40 with acute or convalescent COVID-19.

The rearrangement uses TRBV11-2 and TRBJ1-1; weak D call: TRBD1 (5 bases). Between the trimmed V and J ends, which lost 1 base and 3 bases, there was a span of 12 bases. Per the germline V gene, CDR1 is SGHAT and CDR2 is FQNNGV. The CDR3 is made up of 15 amino acids. The CDR3 DNA is TGTGCCAGCAGCTTAGGGCCAGGGCTGGACACTGAAGCTTTCTTT. Translated: CASSLGPGLDTEAFF.

V is TRBV5-6 and J is TRBJ2-6, with no clear D. Per the germline V gene, CDR1 is SGHDT and CDR2 is YYEEEE. The CDR3 runs to 15 residues. The V end lost 2 bases, the J end lost 4 bases, and 10 bases lay between the germline ends. The CDR3 region is CASSLLQIGANVLTF. The CDR3 DNA reads as TGTGCCAGCAGCTTACTTCAAATCGGGGCCAACGTCCTGACTTTC.

This chain links TRBV19 with TRBJ1-1, with D unresolved. From germline, CDR1 is LNHDA and CDR2 SQIVND (reference sequence). V lost 4 bases to trimming and J lost 1 base, with 19 bases between them. This CDR3 is built from 17 residues. CDR3 loop: CASSNYLVRTSNTEAFF. The CDR3 nucleotides read TGTGCCAGTAGTAATTATTTAGTTAGGACTTCGAACACTGAAGCTTTCTTT. Full variable domain (remainder filled in from reference TRBV19 and TRBJ1-1): DGGITQSPKYLFRKEGQNVTLSCEQNLNHDAMYWYRQDPGQGLRLIYYSQIVNDFQKGDIAEGYSVSREKKESFPLTVTSAQKNPTAFYLCASSNYLVRTSNTEAFFGQGTRLTVV.

The chain carries TRBV4-1 and TRBJ1-6; D is uncertain. The germline V and J ends were trimmed by 4 bases and 0 bases, with 7 bases remaining between them. The germline V gene encodes CDR1 MGHRA and CDR2 YSYEKL. This CDR3 is 15 amino acids long. The CDR3 here is CASSLGSSYNSPLHF. The DNA of the CDR3 is TGCGCCAGCAGCCTTGGGAGCTCCTATAATTCACCCCTCCACTTT.

Here the CDR3 reads CATEQKTGEAFF. DNA of the CDR3: TGTGCCACCGAACAAAAAACAGGGGAAGCTTTCTTT. This rearrangement joins TRBV3-1 (or the pseudogene TRBV3-2) to TRBJ1-1; TRBD1 is a possible D gene (6 bases). CDR1 is LGHDT, CDR2 YNNKEL, per germline (reference sequence). The CDR3 is made up of 12 amino acids. V was clipped by 10 bases and J by 8 bases, with 17 bases between them.

The chain combines TRBV19 with TRBJ1-5, with a possible D match to TRBD1 (6 bases). Germline CDR1 reads LNHDA; CDR2 reads SQIVND (reference sequence). The CDR3 consists of 15 residues. Trimming took 3 bases from V and 3 from J, leaving 12 bases between them. CDR3 in DNA: TGTGCCAGTAGTATCATGGGGGCCTCCAATCAGCCCCAGCATTTT. This codes for CASSIMGASNQPQHF.

V and J are TRBV27 and TRBJ1-2, with D possibly being TRBD1 (6 bases). This CDR3 is 15 amino acids long. Germline loops: CDR1 MNHEY, CDR2 SMNVEV (reference sequence). The V end lost 3 bases, the J end lost 4 bases, and 15 bases lay between the germline ends. The chain's CDR3 is CASSLVGGRGYGYTF. The CDR3 DNA follows: TGTGCCAGCAGTTTGGTGGGGGGGCGCGGCTATGGCTACACCTTC.

This clone was detected only once. The rearrangement uses TRBV19 and TRBJ1-1; no clear D gene. Germline CDR1 reads LNHDA; CDR2 reads SQIVND (reference sequence). The CDR3 is made up of 14 amino acids. Trimming pared 9 bases from V and 5 bases from J, leaving 19 bases between. This CDR3 reads CASNRPGRKTEAFF. CDR3 nucleotides: TGTGCCAGCAATAGACCGGGGAGAAAAACTGAAGCTTTCTTT.